A selection of T cell receptor beta chains follows, all from one sample in a study of blood T cells in healthy people across ages. TCRdb reanalysed the 5' RACE reads using MiXCR and keeps one entry per CDR3 protein. The table records about 620,000 distinct CDR3 sequences, roughly 20% of them present only once. Source material: blood. The receptors were sampled from a man in his 70s in good health. Both conserved end residues are part of each CDR3. The D gene is left open where the match is weak. Clone size appears in some rows only: once, few, many, or a class for an expanded clone.

length: 13
size: few
D: NA
V: TRBV5-1
J: TRBJ2-7
DNA: TGCGCCAGCAGCTTGGCGGGGTTGGCCGAGCAGTACTTC
CDR3: CASSLAGLAEQYF

length: 11
size: NA
D: NA
V: TRBV20-1
J: TRBJ1-2
DNA: TGCAGTGCTAGGGCGGGCTATGGCTACACCTTC
CDR3: CSARAGYGYTF

length: 11
size: many
D: NA
V: TRBV29-1
J: TRBJ2-7
DNA: TGCAGCGTTGTGAAGGATTACGAGCAGTACTTC
CDR3: CSVVKDYEQYF

length: 17
size: NA
D: NA
V: TRBV3-1
J: TRBJ1-5
DNA: TGTGCCAGCAGCCAAGGCCTAATACAGGGTGGCAATCAGCCCCAGCATTTT
CDR3: CASSQGLIQGGNQPQHF

length: 13
size: many
D: NA
V: TRBV28
J: TRBJ2-7
DNA: TGTGCCAGCAGTTTACAGGTCTTGGGTGAGCAGTACTTC
CDR3: CASSLQVLGEQYF

length: 14
size: NA
D: TRBD2
V: TRBV2
J: TRBJ2-2
DNA: TGTGCCAGCAAAGCGGGAACGAACACCGGGGAGCTGTTTTTT
CDR3: CASKAGTNTGELFF

length: 15
size: NA
D: NA
V: TRBV6-1
J: TRBJ1-5
DNA: TGTGCCAGCAAACAGGGACCGAACGGGGATCAGCCCCAGCATTTT
CDR3: CASKQGPNGDQPQHF

length: 14
size: few
D: TRBD1
V: TRBV7-2
J: TRBJ2-3
DNA: TGTGCCAGCAGCATCGACAGGGGGCCGAATACGCAGTATTTT
CDR3: CASSIDRGPNTQYF

length: 13
size: NA
D: TRBD1
V: TRBV5-1
J: TRBJ2-1
DNA: TGCGCCAGCATGGACAGGGAAGTCAATGAGCAGTTCTTC
CDR3: CASMDREVNEQFF

length: 16
size: NA
D: TRBD2
V: TRBV7-2
J: TRBJ2-7
DNA: TGTGCCAGCAGCTTACTCAGCGGGAGGCCGACCTACGAGCAGTACTTC
CDR3: CASSLLSGRPTYEQYF

length: 14
size: NA
D: NA
V: TRBV3-1
J: TRBJ1-2
DNA: TGTGCCAGCAGCCAAAGTACAGGCACCTATGGCTACACCTTC
CDR3: CASSQSTGTYGYTF

length: 16
size: NA
D: NA
V: TRBV12-3/TRBV12-4
J: TRBJ2-1
DNA: TGTGCCAGCAGTTTAAATCTAGGCAGCTCCTACAATGAGCAGTTCTTC
CDR3: CASSLNLGSSYNEQFF

length: 14
size: NA
D: TRBD2
V: TRBV7-9
J: TRBJ2-5
DNA: TGTGCCAGCAGCGTGAGCGGGAGCGGCGAGACCCAGTACTTC
CDR3: CASSVSGSGETQYF

length: 13
size: many
D: NA
V: TRBV14
J: TRBJ1-4
DNA: TGTGCCAGCAGCCAAGGGTTCCGGGAAAAACTGTTTTTT
CDR3: CASSQGFREKLFF

length: 14
size: NA
D: NA
V: TRBV29-1
J: TRBJ1-1
DNA: TGCAGCGTTGCCCAGAACCAACGGAACACTGAAGCTTTCTTT
CDR3: CSVAQNQRNTEAFF